This T cell receptor beta chain was found in a study of blood T cells in healthy people across ages. From germline, CDR1 is LNHNV and CDR2 YYDKDF (reference sequence). Trimming shortened V by 6 bases and J by 4 bases, and 17 bases separated the two germline ends. The CDR3 covers 15 residues. Then a second PCR, running about 6 to 12 cycles, was carried out with a sample-barcoded 5' primer and a J-beta primer mix. TCRdb re-derived calls from the 5' RACE reads in MiXCR, one entry per CDR3 protein. The sample has about 830,000 distinct CDR3 sequences, about 62% seen once. The sample taken for sequencing was blood. The sequence derives from a young man in good health. The chain employs TRBV15 and TRBJ2-3, with D maybe TRBD2 (5 bases). CDR3 region: CATRDLGGPPDTQYF. CDR3 DNA: TGTGCCACCAGGGATTTAGGCGGGCCCCCAGATACGCAGTATTTT. The full variable domain, in which reference TRBV15 and TRBJ2-3 provide the parts outside the CDR3, is DAMVIQNPRYQVTQFGKPVTLSCSQTLNHNVMYWYQQKSSQAPKLLFHYYDKDFNNEADTPDNFQSRRPNTSFCFLDIRSPGLGDTAMYLCATRDLGGPPDTQYFGPGTRLTVL.